These 27 T cell receptor beta chains were sequenced from one sample in a study of T cell responses to AZD1222 COVID-19 vaccine. The method was immunoSEQ multiplex PCR; TCRdb's version includes in-frame clones alone and lacks a portion of them. The sample has some 99,000 clones; roughly 88% are singletons. Sequencing used peripheral blood, obtained on day 0 of MenACWY control vaccination. These receptors all stem from an adult in good health.

The chain has TRBV7-2 and TRBJ2-1; possibly TRBD1 or TRBD2 for D (7 bases each). CDR3 length equals 17 residues. Germline V gene lookup returns CDR1 SGHTA and CDR2 FQGNSA. Between the trimmed V and J ends, which lost 6 bases and 4 bases, there was a span of 22 bases. CDR3 loop: CASRKTSGGQPYNEQFF. Here the CDR3 DNA reads TGTGCCAGCAGAAAAACTTCGGGGGGACAGCCTTACAATGAGCAGTTCTTC.

CDR3 loop: CASSFGADNQPQHF. The CDR3 nucleotides read TGTGCCAGCAGTTTCGGGGCCGACAATCAGCCCCAGCATTTT. The genes are TRBV27 and TRBJ1-5; the D gene is possibly TRBD1 (5 bases). V dropped 3 bases and J dropped 3 bases, with 9 bases sitting between them. There are 14 residues in the CDR3. The V gene's germline CDR1 is MNHEY and CDR2 SMNVEV (reference sequence).

The J gene is TRBJ2-5, the V gene TRBV7-9; 8 bases match TRBD1. The germline CDR1 and CDR2 sequences are SEHNR and FQNEAQ (reference sequence). Trimming took 4 bases from V and 2 from J; bases not matched to a gene: 18. The CDR3 length is 19 residues. CDR3: CASSYFRGTGPAVQETQYF. The CDR3 coding sequence is TGTGCCAGCAGCTATTTTCGCGGGACAGGCCCCGCGGTACAAGAGACCCAGTACTTC. The full variable domain, completed using reference TRBV7-9 and TRBJ2-5, is DTGVSQNPRHKITKRGQNVTFRCDPISEHNRLYWYRQTLGQGPEFLTYFQNEAQLEKSRLLSDRFSAERPKGSFSTLEIQRTEQGDSAMYLCASSYFRGTGPAVQETQYFGPGTRLLVL.

The chain carries TRBV6-2 or TRBV6-3 and TRBJ1-1; D possibly corresponds to TRBD1 (6 bases). CDR1 is MNHEY and CDR2 is SVGEGT in the germline V gene. Trimming stripped 5 bases from V and 0 bases from J, with 16 bases between. The CDR3 totals 16 residues. The CDR3 spells CASSDLGGRMNTEAFF. The CDR3 DNA reads as TGTGCCAGCAGTGATTTAGGGGGGAGGATGAACACTGAAGCTTTCTTT.

The chain combines TRBV5-1 with TRBJ1-1; D might be TRBD1 (5 bases). Trimming took off 3 bases at V and 5 bases at J, with 14 bases between the two ends. Germline V CDR1 and CDR2: SGHRS, YFSETQ. This CDR3 is built from 14 residues. CDR3: CASSSDRSYTEAFF. CDR3 coding DNA: TGCGCCAGCAGCTCTGACAGATCCTATACTGAAGCTTTCTTT.

The J gene is TRBJ2-7, the V gene TRBV7-2; 10 bases line up with TRBD1. The CDR3 has 16 residues. Germline V gene data show CDR1 as SGHTA and CDR2 as FQGNSA. The V gene end was trimmed by 4 bases and the J gene end by 5 bases; junction bases not matched to a gene: 11. CDR3 DNA: TGTGCCAGCAGCTACGGGCCCGCGACAGGGGGCAACGAGCAGTACTTC. This codes for CASSYGPATGGNEQYF.

This clone was recorded only once. This chain uses TRBV18 with TRBJ1-2, with D unclear. Trimming pared 2 bases from V and 7 bases from J, leaving 11 bases between. The CDR3 consists of 13 residues. Per germline, CDR1 KGHSH and CDR2 LQKENI. CDR3 sequence: CASSPSGSPGYTF. As DNA, the CDR3 is TGTGCCAGCTCACCAAGCGGCAGCCCTGGCTACACCTTC.

The genes are TRBV12-1 and TRBJ2-1; the table's D call, TRBD2, has no DNA check behind it. TRBV12-1 is deemed a pseudogene. The CDR3 length is 16 residues. CDR3 in amino acids: CASSLYSGSSYNEQFF. As DNA, the CDR3 is TGTGCCAGCAGCTTATATAGCGGGAGCTCCTACAATGAGCAGTTCTTC.

The chain's CDR3 is CATSNVDEQFF. In nucleotides, the CDR3 is TGTGCCACCTCTAATGTTGATGAGCAGTTCTTC. V usage is TRBV10-3 and J usage is TRBJ2-1; D gene unclear. The V gene lost 10 bases and the J gene lost 8 bases, with 12 bases spanning the gap. The germline CDR1 and CDR2 sequences are ENHRY and SYGVKD. The CDR3 covers 11 residues.

This rearrangement joins TRBV18 to TRBJ1-5; D gene unclear. Germline V CDR1 and CDR2: KGHSH, LQKENI. This CDR3 has 13 amino acids. Trimming cost V 3 bases and J 4 bases, with 7 bases left between them. In DNA, the CDR3 is TGTGCCAGCTCACCCGTCGGGAATCAGCCCCAGCATTTT. It translates to CASSPVGNQPQHF.

The V call is TRBV7-9, the J call TRBJ2-4; the D gene is possibly TRBD1 (5 bases). The CDR3 sequence is 17 residues long. The V gene lost 5 bases and the J gene lost 0 bases, with 17 bases spanning the gap. CDR1 and CDR2 from the germline V gene are SEHNR and FQNEAQ (reference sequence). CDR3 in amino acids: CASSTPDSLLAKNIQYF. The CDR3 region has the DNA TGTGCCAGCAGCACCCCCGACAGCCTCCTAGCCAAAAACATTCAGTACTTC.

The chain recombines TRBV6-5 with TRBJ2-7, with 9 bases lining up with TRBD1. From germline, CDR1 is MNHEY and CDR2 SVGAGI. CDR3 length: 14 amino acids. V shed 6 bases and J 3 bases; nucleotides not matched to a gene: 6. The CDR3 loop is CASRTGGYGYEQYF. In DNA, the CDR3 is TGTGCCAGCAGGACAGGGGGATATGGCTACGAGCAGTACTTC.

This clone was observed a handful of times. V and J are TRBV6-2 or TRBV6-3 and TRBJ1-5; no definite D call. The CDR3 contains 12 residues. Germline V lookup: CDR1 MNHEY, CDR2 SVGEGT. V shed 2 bases and J shed 7 bases, with 6 bases lying between them. The CDR3 DNA sequence: TGTGCCAGCAGTTACGATTACCAGCCCCAGCATTTT. The encoded protein is CASSYDYQPQHF.

The chain couples TRBV12-5 to TRBJ1-2; maybe TRBD1 (6 bases). CDR1 and CDR2 from the germline V gene are LGHNT and FRNRAP. Trimming left V 7 bases short and J 7 bases short, with 16 bases between. The CDR3 is 13 amino acids. The CDR3 DNA is TGTGCTAGTGCCTTGGGGGGGCAGGGTGGCTACACCTTC. This translates into CASALGGQGGYTF.

J is TRBJ2-7 and V is TRBV10-2; possibly TRBD2 for D (6 bases). The V gene's germline CDR1 is WSHSY and CDR2 SAAADI. The length of the CDR3 is 13 residues. Trimming left V 2 bases short and J 4 bases short, with 9 bases between. The CDR3 DNA reads TGCGCCAGCAGTGAGGCCGGAGGGTACGAGCAGTACTTC. Amino acid sequence: CASSEAGGYEQYF.

The rearrangement joins TRBV2 to TRBJ2-1; maybe TRBD2 (5 bases). The CDR3 runs 15 residues. Germline V CDR1 and CDR2: SNHLY, FYNNEI. V gave up 9 bases and J gave up 1 base, with 16 bases separating them. CDR3 residues: CAREAQGGSYNEQFF. The DNA for the CDR3 is TGTGCCAGGGAGGCCCAAGGTGGATCCTACAATGAGCAGTTCTTC.

The CDR3 sequence: CASSSAPRPSGYTF. The CDR3 DNA follows: TGTGCCAGCAGTTCTGCCCCCCGACCTTCCGGCTACACCTTC. The chain carries TRBV28 and TRBJ1-2, with D uncertain. V was pared by 4 bases and J by 8 bases, with 17 bases between. CDR1 is MDHEN and CDR2 is SYDVKM in the germline V gene. The CDR3 is 14 amino acids.

The rearrangement joins TRBV2 to TRBJ2-4; TRBD1 agrees at 9 bases. Germline CDR1 reads SNHLY; CDR2 reads FYNNEI. CDR3 length equals 13 residues. V was pared by 7 bases and J by 8 bases, with 6 bases of the junction left unmatched. CDR3 DNA sequence: TGTGCCAGCACAGGACAGGGGATGGACATTCAGTACTTC. The encoded protein is CASTGQGMDIQYF.

This chain links TRBV25-1 with TRBJ1-1, with D possibly being TRBD1 (6 bases). V was shortened by 8 bases and J by 0 bases, with 13 bases between the two germline ends. CDR1 and CDR2 (germline): MGHDK, SYGVNS. The CDR3 sequence is 14 residues long. The CDR3, as DNA: TGTGCCAGCCGGGGGCCTCTCGTGAACACTGAAGCTTTCTTT. Amino acids: CASRGPLVNTEAFF.

The genes are TRBV4-1 and TRBJ1-3; the D is unclear. Germline-derived CDR1 and CDR2 are MGHRA and YSYEKL. V was clipped by 5 bases and J by 4 bases, with 12 bases between them. This CDR3 spans 14 amino acids. The CDR3 DNA follows: TGCGCCAGCAGCACAATTGTCACCGGAAACACCATATATTTT. It is translated as CASSTIVTGNTIYF.

V and J are TRBV7-2 and TRBJ2-5, with D perhaps TRBD2 (7 bases). V was shortened by 3 bases and J by 1 base, with 12 bases between the two germline ends. CDR3 length: 15 residues. From germline, CDR1 is SGHTA and CDR2 FQGNSA. The CDR3 region has the DNA TGTGCCAGCAGCTTCAGGGGAGGGTTCCAAGAGACCCAGTACTTC. It specifies CASSFRGGFQETQYF.

V is TRBV3-1 (or the pseudogene TRBV3-2) and J is TRBJ1-5; D is unresolved. The germline V gene has CDR1 LGHDT and CDR2 YNNKEL (reference sequence). Trimming stripped 1 base from V and 3 bases from J, with 7 bases between. The CDR3 spans 14 residues. The CDR3 DNA reads TGTGCCAGCAGCCAAGCGGGTTCCAATCAGCCCCAGCATTTT. Translation gives CASSQAGSNQPQHF.

This clone occurred once. CDR3 nucleotide sequence: TGCAGCGTTCACAGGACCGATAATGAAAAACTGTTTTTT. Protein sequence: CSVHRTDNEKLFF. This chain uses TRBV29-1 with TRBJ1-4, with a weak D call TRBD1 (5 bases). The V gene's germline CDR1 is SQVTM and CDR2 ANQGSEA. Trimming cost V 5 bases and J 4 bases, with 11 bases left between them. This CDR3 comprises 13 residues.

The chain uses TRBV4-1 and TRBJ1-4, with a tentative D call TRBD1 (6 bases). The CDR3 is 18 residues long. Trimming pared 2 bases from V and 4 bases from J, leaving 20 bases between. Germline assignment: CDR1 MGHRA and CDR2 YSYEKL. The CDR3 DNA follows: TGCGCCAGCAGCCAACTTGCAGGGGCCCAGAGCGGTAATGAAAAACTGTTTTTT. This translates into CASSQLAGAQSGNEKLFF.

The sample holds one count of this clone. This sample also contains other DNA sequences that code for the same CDR3. V usage is TRBV7-2 and J usage is TRBJ2-1; D possibly corresponds to TRBD2 (5 bases). V was cut by 5 bases and J by 4 bases, with 12 bases left in between. Germline CDR1 SGHTA, CDR2 FQGNSA. This CDR3 contains 14 residues. CDR3 amino acids: CASSLIRGYNEQFF. The DNA for the CDR3 is TGTGCCAGCAGCCTCATCCGGGGATACAATGAGCAGTTCTTC.

A single count supports this clone. The chain recombines TRBV29-1 with TRBJ1-4; D is uncertain. The CDR3 sequence is 13 residues long. In germline, CDR1 is SQVTM, CDR2 ANQGSEA. The CDR3 loop reads CSVIGGTNEKLFF. In DNA form, the CDR3 reads TGCAGTGTGATCGGTGGAACTAATGAAAAACTGTTTTTT.

The chain links TRBV6-5 to TRBJ2-7; D is perhaps TRBD2 (5 bases). V was pared by 7 bases and J by 5 bases, with 12 bases between. The CDR3 runs to 12 residues. Germline V lookup: CDR1 MNHEY, CDR2 SVGAGI. The CDR3 sequence is CASTWTGNEQYF. CDR3 coding DNA: TGTGCCAGCACTTGGACTGGCAACGAGCAGTACTTC.